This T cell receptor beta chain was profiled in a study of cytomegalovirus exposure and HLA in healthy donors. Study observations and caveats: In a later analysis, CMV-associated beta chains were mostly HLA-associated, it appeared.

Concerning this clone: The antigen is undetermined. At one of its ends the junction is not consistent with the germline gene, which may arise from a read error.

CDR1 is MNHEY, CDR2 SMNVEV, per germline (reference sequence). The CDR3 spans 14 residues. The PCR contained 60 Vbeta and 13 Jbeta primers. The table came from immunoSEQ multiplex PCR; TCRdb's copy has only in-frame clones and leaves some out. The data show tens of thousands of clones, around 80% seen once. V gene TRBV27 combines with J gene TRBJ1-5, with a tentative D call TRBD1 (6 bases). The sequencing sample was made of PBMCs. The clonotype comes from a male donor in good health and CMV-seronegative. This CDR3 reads CASSVGQLDQPPHF. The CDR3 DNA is TGTGCCAGCAGTGTCGGACAGTTAGATCAGCCCCCGCATTTT.